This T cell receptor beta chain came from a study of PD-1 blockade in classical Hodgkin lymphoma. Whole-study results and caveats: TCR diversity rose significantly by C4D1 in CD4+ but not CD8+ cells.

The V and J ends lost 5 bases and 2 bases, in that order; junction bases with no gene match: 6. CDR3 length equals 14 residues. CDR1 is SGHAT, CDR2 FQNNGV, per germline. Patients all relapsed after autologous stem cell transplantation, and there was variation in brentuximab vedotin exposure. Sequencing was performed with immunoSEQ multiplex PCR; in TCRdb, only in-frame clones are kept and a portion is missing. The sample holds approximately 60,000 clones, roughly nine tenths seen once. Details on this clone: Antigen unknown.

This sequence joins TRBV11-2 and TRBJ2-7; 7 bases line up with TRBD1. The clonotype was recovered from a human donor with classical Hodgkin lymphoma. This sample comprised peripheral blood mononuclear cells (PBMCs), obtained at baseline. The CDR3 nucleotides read TGTGCCAGCAGCCAGACAGGGCGCCCCTACGAGCAGTACTTC. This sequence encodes CASSQTGRPYEQYF.